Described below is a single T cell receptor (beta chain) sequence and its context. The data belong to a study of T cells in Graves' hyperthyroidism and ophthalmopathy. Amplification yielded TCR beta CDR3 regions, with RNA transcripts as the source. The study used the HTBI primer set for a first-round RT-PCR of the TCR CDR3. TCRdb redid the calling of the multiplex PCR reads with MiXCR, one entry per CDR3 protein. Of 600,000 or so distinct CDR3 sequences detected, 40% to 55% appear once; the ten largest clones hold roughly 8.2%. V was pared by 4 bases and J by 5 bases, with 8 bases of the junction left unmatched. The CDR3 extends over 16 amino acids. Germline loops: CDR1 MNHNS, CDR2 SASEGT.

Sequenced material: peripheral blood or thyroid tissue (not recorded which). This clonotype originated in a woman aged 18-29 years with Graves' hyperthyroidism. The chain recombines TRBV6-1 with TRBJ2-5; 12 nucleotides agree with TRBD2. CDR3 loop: CASSGQGLAGRETQYF. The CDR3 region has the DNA TGTGCCAGCAGTGGTCAGGGACTAGCGGGTAGGGAGACCCAGTACTTC.